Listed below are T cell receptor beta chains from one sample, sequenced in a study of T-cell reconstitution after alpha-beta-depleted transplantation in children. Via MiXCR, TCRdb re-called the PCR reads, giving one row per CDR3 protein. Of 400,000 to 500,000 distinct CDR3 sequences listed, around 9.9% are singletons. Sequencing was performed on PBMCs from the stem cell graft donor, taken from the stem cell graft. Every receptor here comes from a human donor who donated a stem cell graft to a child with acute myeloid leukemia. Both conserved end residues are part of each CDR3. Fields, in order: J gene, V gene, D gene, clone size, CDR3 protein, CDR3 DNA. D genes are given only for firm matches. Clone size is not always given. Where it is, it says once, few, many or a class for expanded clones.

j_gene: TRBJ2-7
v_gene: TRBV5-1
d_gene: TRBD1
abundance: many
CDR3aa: CASSFGTGSYEQYF
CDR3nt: TGCGCCAGCAGCTTCGGGACAGGGTCCTACGAGCAGTACTTC

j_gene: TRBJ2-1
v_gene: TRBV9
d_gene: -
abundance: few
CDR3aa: CASSDGGRPYNEQFF
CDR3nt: TGTGCCAGCAGCGATGGGGGGAGGCCCTACAATGAGCAGTTCTTC

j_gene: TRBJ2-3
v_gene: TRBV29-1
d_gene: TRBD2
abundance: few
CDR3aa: CSHRAGTTDTQYF
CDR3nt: TGCAGCCACCGAGCGGGGACCACAGATACGCAGTATTTT

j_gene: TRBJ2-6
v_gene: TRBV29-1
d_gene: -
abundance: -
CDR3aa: CSVDGGTGGANVLTF
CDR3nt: TGCAGCGTTGACGGAGGAACTGGTGGGGCCAACGTCCTGACTTTC

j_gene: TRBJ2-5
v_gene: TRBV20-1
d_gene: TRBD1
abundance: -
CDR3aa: CSARTGGGRETQYF
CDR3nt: TGCAGTGCAAGGACAGGGGGCGGGAGAGAGACCCAGTACTTC

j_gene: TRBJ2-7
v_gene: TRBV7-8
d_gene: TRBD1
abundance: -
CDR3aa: CASSISTGGLPYEQYF
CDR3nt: TGTGCCAGCAGCATTTCAACAGGGGGCCTACCCTACGAGCAGTACTTC

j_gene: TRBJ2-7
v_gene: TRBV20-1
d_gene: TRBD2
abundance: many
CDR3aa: CSASTRDYSYEQYF
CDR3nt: TGCAGTGCTAGTACGAGGGACTACTCCTACGAGCAGTACTTC

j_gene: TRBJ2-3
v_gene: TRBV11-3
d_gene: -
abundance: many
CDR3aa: CASSSRGGQTDTQYF
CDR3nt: TGTGCCAGCAGCTCCCGGGGAGGACAGACAGATACGCAGTATTTT

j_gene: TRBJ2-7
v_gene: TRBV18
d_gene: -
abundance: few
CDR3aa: CASGTSYEQYF
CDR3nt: TGTGCCAGCGGGACCTCCTACGAGCAGTACTTC

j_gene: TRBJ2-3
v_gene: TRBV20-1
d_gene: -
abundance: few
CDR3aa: CSAPKASGTDTQYF
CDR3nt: TGCAGTGCCCCGAAGGCTAGCGGCACAGATACGCAGTATTTT

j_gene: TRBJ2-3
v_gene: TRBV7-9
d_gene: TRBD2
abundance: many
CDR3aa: CASSSERERGDTQYF
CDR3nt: TGTGCCAGCAGCTCGGAGCGGGAGCGGGGGGATACGCAGTATTTT

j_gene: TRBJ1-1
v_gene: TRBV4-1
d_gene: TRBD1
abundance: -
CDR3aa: CASSQDLRTGLMNTEAFF
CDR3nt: TGCGCCAGCAGCCAAGATCTCCGGACAGGTCTAATGAACACTGAAGCTTTCTTT

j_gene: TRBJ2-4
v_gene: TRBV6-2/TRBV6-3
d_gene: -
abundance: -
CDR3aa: CATGRWVGIQYF
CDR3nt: TGTGCCACGGGAAGGTGGGTAGGCATTCAGTACTTC

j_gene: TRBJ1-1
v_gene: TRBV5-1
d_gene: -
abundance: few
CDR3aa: CASSPSGSGPNTEAFF
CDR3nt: TGCGCCAGCAGCCCCTCCGGGAGCGGCCCAAACACTGAAGCTTTCTTT

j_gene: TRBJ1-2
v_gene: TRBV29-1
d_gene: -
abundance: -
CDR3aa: CSVVVSYYGYTF
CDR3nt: TGCAGCGTTGTGGTTTCGTATTATGGCTACACCTTC

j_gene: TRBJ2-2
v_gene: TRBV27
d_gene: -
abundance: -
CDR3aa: CASSIQLAPGELFF
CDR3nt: TGTGCCAGCAGTATCCAACTAGCTCCCGGGGAGCTGTTTTTT

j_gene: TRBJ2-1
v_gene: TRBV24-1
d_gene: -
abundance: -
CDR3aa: CATSAQSTDYNEQFF
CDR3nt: TGTGCCACCAGTGCCCAATCGACAGACTACAATGAGCAGTTCTTC

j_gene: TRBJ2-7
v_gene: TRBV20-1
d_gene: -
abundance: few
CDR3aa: CSARLYYEQYF
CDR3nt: TGCAGTGCTAGACTTTACTACGAGCAGTACTTC

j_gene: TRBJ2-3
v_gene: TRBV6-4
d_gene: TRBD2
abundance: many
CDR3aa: CASSQTSGNTDTQYF
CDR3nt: TGTGCCAGCAGTCAGACTAGCGGGAACACAGATACGCAGTATTTT

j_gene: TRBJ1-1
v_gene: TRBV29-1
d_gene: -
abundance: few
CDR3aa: CSVARDTNTEAFF
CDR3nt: TGCAGCGTTGCTCGGGACACAAACACTGAAGCTTTCTTT

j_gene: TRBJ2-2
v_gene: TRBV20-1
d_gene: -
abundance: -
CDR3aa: CSAYWWSPGELFF
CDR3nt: TGCAGTGCTTACTGGTGGTCCCCCGGGGAGCTGTTTTTT

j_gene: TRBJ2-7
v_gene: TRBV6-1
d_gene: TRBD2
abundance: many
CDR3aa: CASSSTGTSLEQYF
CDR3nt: TGTGCCAGCAGCTCGACCGGGACTAGCCTCGAGCAGTACTTC

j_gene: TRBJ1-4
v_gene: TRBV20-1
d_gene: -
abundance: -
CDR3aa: CSASIGGGEKLFF
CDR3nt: TGCAGTGCTAGCATCGGGGGAGGCGAAAAACTGTTTTTT

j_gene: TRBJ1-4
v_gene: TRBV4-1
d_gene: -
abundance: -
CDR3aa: CASSFRPGVGNEKLFF
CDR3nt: TGCGCCAGCAGCTTTCGACCAGGGGTCGGGAATGAAAAACTGTTTTTT

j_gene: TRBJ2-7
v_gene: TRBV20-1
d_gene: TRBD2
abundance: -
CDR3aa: CSAKTSGRLEQYF
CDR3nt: TGCAGTGCTAAGACTAGCGGGCGTTTGGAGCAGTACTTC

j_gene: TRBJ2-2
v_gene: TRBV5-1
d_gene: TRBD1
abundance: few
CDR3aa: CASSPGTGVGELFF
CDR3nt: TGCGCCAGCAGCCCGGGGACAGGGGTCGGGGAGCTGTTTTTT

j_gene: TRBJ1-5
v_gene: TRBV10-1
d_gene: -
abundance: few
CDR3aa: CASSEFSGQPQHF
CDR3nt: TGCGCCAGCAGTGAGTTTAGTGGGCAGCCCCAGCATTTT

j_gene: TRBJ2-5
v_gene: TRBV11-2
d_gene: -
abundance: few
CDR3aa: CASSIRDWETQYF
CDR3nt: TGTGCCAGCAGCATAAGGGATTGGGAGACCCAGTACTTC

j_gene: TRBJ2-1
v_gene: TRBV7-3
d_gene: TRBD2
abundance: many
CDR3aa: CASSLNLAGGLNNEQFF
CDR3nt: TGTGCCAGCAGCTTAAATCTAGCGGGGGGCTTAAACAATGAGCAGTTCTTC

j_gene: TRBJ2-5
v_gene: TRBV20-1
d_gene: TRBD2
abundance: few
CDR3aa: CSARVTSGLGETQYF
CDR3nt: TGCAGTGCTAGGGTGACTAGCGGGCTGGGAGAGACCCAGTACTTC

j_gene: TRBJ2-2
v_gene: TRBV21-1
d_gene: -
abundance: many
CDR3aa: CASSRRNFRTVQGDTGELFF
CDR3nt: TGTGCCAGCAGCCGAAGAAATTTTCGGACTGTACAGGGGGACACCGGGGAGCTGTTTTTT

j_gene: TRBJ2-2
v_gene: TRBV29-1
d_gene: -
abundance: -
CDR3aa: CSFRGGTGELFF
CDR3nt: TGCAGCTTTAGGGGGGGAACCGGGGAGCTGTTTTTT

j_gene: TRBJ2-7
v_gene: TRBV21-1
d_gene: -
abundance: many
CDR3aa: CASSKDYEQYF
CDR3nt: TGTGCCAGCAGCAAAGACTACGAGCAGTACTTC

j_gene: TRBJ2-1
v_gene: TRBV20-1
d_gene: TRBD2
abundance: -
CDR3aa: CSATLSGAYNEQFF
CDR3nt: TGCAGTGCTACCCTTAGCGGGGCCTACAATGAGCAGTTCTTC

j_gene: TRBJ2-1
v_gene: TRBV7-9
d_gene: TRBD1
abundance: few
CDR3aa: CASSFQGAVYNEQFF
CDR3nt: TGTGCCAGCAGCTTTCAGGGGGCCGTCTACAATGAGCAGTTCTTC

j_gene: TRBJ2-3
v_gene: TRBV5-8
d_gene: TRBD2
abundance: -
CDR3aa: CASGAGLAGVEDTQYF
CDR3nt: TGTGCCAGCGGCGCTGGGCTAGCGGGGGTGGAAGATACGCAGTATTTT

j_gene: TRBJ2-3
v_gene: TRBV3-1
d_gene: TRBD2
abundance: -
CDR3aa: CASSSGLAGVKPTDTQYF
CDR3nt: TGTGCCAGCAGTTCAGGACTAGCGGGGGTTAAACCCACAGATACGCAGTATTTT

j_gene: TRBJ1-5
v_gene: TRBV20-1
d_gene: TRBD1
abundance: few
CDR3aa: CSAREGGRNQPQHF
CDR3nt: TGCAGTGCTAGAGAAGGGGGCAGGAATCAGCCCCAGCATTTT

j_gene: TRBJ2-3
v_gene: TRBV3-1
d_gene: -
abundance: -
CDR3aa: CASSQILGDTQYF
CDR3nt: TGTGCCAGCAGCCAGATCCTAGGAGATACGCAGTATTTT

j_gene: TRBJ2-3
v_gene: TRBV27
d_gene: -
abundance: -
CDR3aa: CASSTSTGTDTQYF
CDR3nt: TGTGCCAGCAGTACCTCGACAGGCACAGATACGCAGTATTTT

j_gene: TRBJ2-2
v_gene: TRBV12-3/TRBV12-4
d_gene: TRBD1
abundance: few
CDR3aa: CASTGDRGRTGELFF
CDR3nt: TGTGCCAGCACCGGAGACAGGGGGCGCACCGGGGAGCTGTTTTTT